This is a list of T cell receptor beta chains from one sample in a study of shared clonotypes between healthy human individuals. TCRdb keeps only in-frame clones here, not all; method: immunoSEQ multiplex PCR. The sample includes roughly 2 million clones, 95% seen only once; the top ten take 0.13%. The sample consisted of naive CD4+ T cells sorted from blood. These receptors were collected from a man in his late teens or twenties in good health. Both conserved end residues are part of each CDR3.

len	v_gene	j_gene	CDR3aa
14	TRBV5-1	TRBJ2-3	CASSLEGTTDTQYF
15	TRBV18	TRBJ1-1	CASSLFAGASTEAFF
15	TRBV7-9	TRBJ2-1	CASSPPGTPGHEQFF
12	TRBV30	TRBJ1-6	CAWNSYNSPLHF
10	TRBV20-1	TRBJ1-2	CSARPYGYTF
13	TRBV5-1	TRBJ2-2	CASSKENTGELFF
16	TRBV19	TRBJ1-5	CASSIVNKGLNQPQHF
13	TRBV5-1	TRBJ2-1	CASSLGGRNEQFF
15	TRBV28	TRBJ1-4	CASSLRQGTNEKLFF
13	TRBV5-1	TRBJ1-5	CASSLGPDQPQHF
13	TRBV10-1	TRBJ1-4	CASSRGNGEKLFF
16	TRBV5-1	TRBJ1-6	CASSTGTGGPNSPLHF
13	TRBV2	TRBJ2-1	CASSDRIFREQFF
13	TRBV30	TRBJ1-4	CAWSADGGGKLFF
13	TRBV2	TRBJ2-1	CASRGERDREQFF
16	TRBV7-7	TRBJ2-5	CASSLLLAGPGETQYF
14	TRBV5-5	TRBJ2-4	CASSRQDLKNIQYF
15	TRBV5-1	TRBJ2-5	CASSLVAGEDETQYF
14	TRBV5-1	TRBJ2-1	CASSLGSETNEQFF
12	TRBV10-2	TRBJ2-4	CASSAAGNIQYF
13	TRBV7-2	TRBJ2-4	CASSLLTSGRKYF
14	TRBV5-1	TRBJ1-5	CASSPAGGNQPQHF
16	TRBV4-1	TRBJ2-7	CASSQGAAINTYEQYF
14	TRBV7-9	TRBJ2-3	CASSLVASTDTQYF
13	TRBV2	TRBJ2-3	CASSDRNTDTQYF
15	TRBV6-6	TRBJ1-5	CASLQRQHSNQPQHF
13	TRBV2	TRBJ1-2	CASMGQSNYGYTF
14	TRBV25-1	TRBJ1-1	CASMKQGIRTEAFF
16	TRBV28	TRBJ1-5	CASSLWGQGANQPQHF
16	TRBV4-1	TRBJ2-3	CASSQGWGDITDTQYF
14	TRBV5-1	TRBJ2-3	CASSLDTSADTQYF
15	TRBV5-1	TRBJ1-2	CASSPITTGNYGYTF
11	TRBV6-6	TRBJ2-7	CASSYLYEQYF
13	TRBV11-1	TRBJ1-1	CASSFQLNTEAFF
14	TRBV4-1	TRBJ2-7	CASSHTQDSYEQYF
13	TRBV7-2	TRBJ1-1	CASSLGTPSLAFF
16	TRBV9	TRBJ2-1	CASSGYQAGERGEQFF
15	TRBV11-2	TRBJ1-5	CASSLDGRGHQPQHF
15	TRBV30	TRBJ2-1	CAWRTGTSGSNEQFF
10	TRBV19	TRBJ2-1	CASGYNEQFF
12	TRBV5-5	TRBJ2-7	CASSTASGEQYF
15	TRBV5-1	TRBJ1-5	CASSLTPESNQPQHF
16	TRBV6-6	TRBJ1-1	CASSPRWTVADTEAFF
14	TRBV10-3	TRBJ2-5	CAISESTGRETQYF
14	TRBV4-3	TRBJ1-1	CASSQDTGNTEAFF
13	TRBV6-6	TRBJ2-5	CASRMDVGGDQYF
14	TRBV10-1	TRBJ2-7	CASSTGTGSYEQYF
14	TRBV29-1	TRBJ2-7	CSVEGVAGEDEQYF
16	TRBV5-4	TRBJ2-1	CASSIPLSGSQNEQFF
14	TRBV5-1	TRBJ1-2	CASSPGQGNYGYTF